Each of the 14 T cell receptor beta chains below was sequenced from the same sample in a study of cytomegalovirus exposure and HLA in healthy donors. PCR used 60 Vbeta primers and 13 Jbeta primers. The table came from immunoSEQ multiplex PCR; TCRdb's copy has only in-frame clones and leaves some out. The sample includes just over 95,000 clones, about 76% of them seen just once. Material for sequencing was PBMCs. The receptors here all came from a human donor in good health.

This chain links TRBV27 with TRBJ2-1; TRBD2 aligns across 10 bases. The CDR3 covers 18 residues. The trim removed 3 bases at V and 8 bases at J, leaving 16 bases unmatched. The germline CDR1 and CDR2 sequences are MNHEY and SMNVEV (reference sequence). The CDR3 region is CASSFRGSGRALGDEQFF. CDR3 bases: TGTGCCAGCAGTTTTAGGGGGAGCGGGAGGGCCCTCGGGGATGAGCAGTTCTTC.

This clone was observed a handful of times. V usage is TRBV30 and J usage is TRBJ2-1; perhaps TRBD2 as D (6 bases). The CDR3 length is 14 residues. V lost 4 bases to trimming and J lost 4 bases, with 14 bases between them. The V gene's germline CDR1 is GTSNPN and CDR2 SVGIG (reference sequence). The CDR3 sequence is CAWTRGGTYNEQFF. In DNA, the CDR3 is TGTGCCTGGACTCGTGGGGGGACGTACAATGAGCAGTTCTTC.

This chain uses TRBV7-9 with TRBJ1-2; 7 positions match TRBD1. The junction had 6 bases not matched to a gene; V was cut back by 4 bases and J by 7 bases. Germline-derived CDR1 and CDR2 are SEHNR and FQNEAQ (reference sequence). The CDR3 spans 13 residues. CDR3 in amino acids: CASSSGTVFGYTF. As DNA, the CDR3 is TGTGCCAGCAGCTCGGGGACAGTCTTTGGCTACACCTTC.

This chain joins TRBV27 and TRBJ1-5; D is unresolved. Deletions cut 3 bases from V and 1 base from J, with 13 bases between. Germline V gives CDR1 MNHEY, CDR2 SMNVEV (reference sequence). The CDR3 has 16 amino acids. CDR3 sequence reads: CASSFSWTHSNQPQHF. CDR3 bases: TGTGCCAGCAGTTTCTCGTGGACTCACAGCAATCAGCCCCAGCATTTT.

V gene TRBV7-2 combines with J gene TRBJ2-2; 10 nucleotides line up with TRBD2. The V gene end was trimmed by 7 bases and the J gene end by 4 bases; junction bases not matched to a gene: 6. This CDR3 spans 15 amino acids. Germline CDR1 is SGHTA and CDR2 is FQGNSA. The CDR3 sequence is CASNWLAGVTGELFF. The CDR3 DNA reads as TGTGCCAGCAACTGGCTAGCGGGAGTCACCGGGGAGCTGTTTTTT.

This clone was seen more than once but under ten times. This rearrangement joins TRBV30 to TRBJ2-5; a possible D gene is TRBD1 (5 bases). The DNA matches TRBJ2-7 better at its end, which makes the J call doubtful. CDR1 is GTSNPN, CDR2 SVGIG, per germline (reference sequence). The CDR3 spans 15 residues. Here the CDR3 reads CAWSIGSRASYEQYF. CDR3 coding DNA: TGTGCCTGGTCTATCGGCAGCAGGGCCTCCTACGAGCAGTACTTC.

This clone has only a few counts. This chain links TRBV10-2 with TRBJ1-2, with D perhaps TRBD1 (5 bases). The CDR3 extends over 12 amino acids. Per the germline V gene, CDR1 is WSHSY and CDR2 is SAAADI. V was trimmed by 5 bases and J by 8 bases, leaving 12 bases between them. CDR3 bases: TGCGCCAGCAGTCCAGGGCCAAGGGGCTACACCTTC. This codes for CASSPGPRGYTF.

This chain links TRBV11-2 with TRBJ2-1; 10 nucleotides line up with TRBD2. The CDR3 has 17 amino acids. The V and J ends lost 0 bases and 5 bases, in that order; junction bases with no gene match: 7. From germline, CDR1 is SGHAT and CDR2 FQNNGV. The DNA for the CDR3 is TGTGCCAGCAGCTTAGATCGGGTTAGCGGGAGGCACAATGAGCAGTTCTTC. Translating gives CASSLDRVSGRHNEQFF.

Many counts were recorded for this clone. The chain links TRBV6-5 to TRBJ2-7; TRBD1 aligns across 11 bases. Germline CDR1 is MNHEY and CDR2 is SVGAGI. V trimming: 7 bases; J trimming: 2 bases; junction bases outside the gene matches: 4. The CDR3 has 14 residues. CDR3 protein: CASKTGQGAYEQYF. The CDR3 DNA is TGTGCCAGCAAGACGGGACAGGGGGCCTACGAGCAGTACTTC.

The V call is TRBV6-5, the J call TRBJ2-7; 8 nucleotides line up with TRBD1. V lost 5 bases, J lost 1 base, and 7 bases stayed unmatched. The CDR3 runs to 15 residues. Germline CDR1 MNHEY, CDR2 SVGAGI. In DNA form, the CDR3 reads TGTGCCAGCAGTCCAGGGGGCATCAGGTCCTACGAGCAGTACTTC. It is translated as CASSPGGIRSYEQYF.

The CDR3 sequence: CASSYLGADSGNTIYF. CDR3 DNA sequence: TGTGCCAGCAGTTACCTTGGGGCAGATTCTGGAAACACCATATATTTT. The rearrangement joins TRBV6-5 to TRBJ1-3, with D possibly TRBD1 on 5 matching bases. From germline, CDR1 is MNHEY and CDR2 SVGAGI. V was trimmed by 2 bases and J by 1 base, leaving 12 bases between them. The CDR3 has 16 amino acids.

The chain couples TRBV27 to TRBJ1-2; a possible D gene is TRBD1 (6 bases). CDR1 and CDR2 from the germline V gene are MNHEY and SMNVEV (reference sequence). V was cut by 6 bases and J by 8 bases, with 22 bases left in between. The CDR3 runs to 15 residues. The CDR3 loop reads CASREINRVSDGYTF. The CDR3 bases are TGTGCCAGCAGAGAGATAAACAGGGTCTCAGACGGCTACACCTTC.

The chain carries TRBV6-5 and TRBJ1-4; 12 bases agree with TRBD1. In germline, CDR1 is MNHEY, CDR2 SVGAGI. The CDR3 is 15 residues long. V lost 6 bases to trimming and J lost 7 bases; unmatched junction nucleotides: 6. In DNA, the CDR3 is TGTGCCAGCAGCCCGGGACAGGGGGCGGTTGAAAAACTGTTTTTT. This sequence encodes CASSPGQGAVEKLFF.

The genes are TRBV5-1 and TRBJ2-1; 7 positions agree with TRBD2. The CDR3 totals 17 residues. CDR1 is SGHRS, CDR2 YFSETQ, per germline. V lost 4 bases to trimming and J lost 5 bases; unmatched junction nucleotides: 15. The CDR3 region is CASSPGSLSGVNNEQFF. CDR3 nucleotides: TGCGCCAGCAGCCCTGGGTCGTTGAGCGGGGTAAACAATGAGCAGTTCTTC.